The T cell receptor beta chain described here comes from a study of control samples from healthy donors and cancer patients. The CDR3 spans 17 residues. V shed 4 bases and J shed 5 bases, with 26 bases lying between them. Germline CDR1 is SQVTM and CDR2 is ANQGSEA. Libraries were prepared by immunoSEQ multiplex PCR; TCRdb keeps only in-frame clonotypes and omits some of them. The sample shows about 120,000 clones, approximately 89% of them seen only once. V is TRBV29-1 and J is TRBJ1-2; D may be TRBD1 (5 bases). The specimen was blood. The receptor was derived from a man between 40 and 49 years old in good health. For the CDR3, the DNA is TGCAGCGTTGTTCTCCAGGACACCACCGGCGGGATGTATGGCTACACCTTC. Its protein is CSVVLQDTTGGMYGYTF.